The clone carrying this TCR beta chain occurred a few times. In the authors' workflow: How many nucleated cells were present was estimated from reference gene primer amplification. Clones were read by immunoSEQ multiplex PCR, and TCRdb kept only the in-frame ones, dropping some. From that table come the V and J calls and clone size; the DNA was used to work out D and trimming. The sample holds around 150,000 clones, around 81% seen once. The data derive from a study of blood T cell repertoires in COVID-19. Background on the study: The origin of the acute and convalescent COVID-19 samples was the United States, Italy and Spain. Nucleic acid was either cDNA or gDNA, and it came from T cells, B-cell-depleted T cells, or PBMCs.

Germline assignment: CDR1 LGHDT and CDR2 YNNKEL (reference sequence). The ends were cut back, 0 bases at V and 0 bases at J, with 20 bases in the middle. The CDR3 spans 19 residues. This sequence originates from a man in his 60s with active or convalescent COVID-19. The chain recombines TRBV3-1 (or the pseudogene TRBV3-2) with TRBJ1-2; tentatively, D is TRBD1 (5 bases). Sequencing was carried out using peripheral blood. CDR3 sequence: CASSQDNWRGSGTNYGYTF. In DNA form, the CDR3 reads TGTGCCAGCAGCCAAGATAATTGGCGGGGCTCGGGTACTAACTATGGCTACACCTTC.